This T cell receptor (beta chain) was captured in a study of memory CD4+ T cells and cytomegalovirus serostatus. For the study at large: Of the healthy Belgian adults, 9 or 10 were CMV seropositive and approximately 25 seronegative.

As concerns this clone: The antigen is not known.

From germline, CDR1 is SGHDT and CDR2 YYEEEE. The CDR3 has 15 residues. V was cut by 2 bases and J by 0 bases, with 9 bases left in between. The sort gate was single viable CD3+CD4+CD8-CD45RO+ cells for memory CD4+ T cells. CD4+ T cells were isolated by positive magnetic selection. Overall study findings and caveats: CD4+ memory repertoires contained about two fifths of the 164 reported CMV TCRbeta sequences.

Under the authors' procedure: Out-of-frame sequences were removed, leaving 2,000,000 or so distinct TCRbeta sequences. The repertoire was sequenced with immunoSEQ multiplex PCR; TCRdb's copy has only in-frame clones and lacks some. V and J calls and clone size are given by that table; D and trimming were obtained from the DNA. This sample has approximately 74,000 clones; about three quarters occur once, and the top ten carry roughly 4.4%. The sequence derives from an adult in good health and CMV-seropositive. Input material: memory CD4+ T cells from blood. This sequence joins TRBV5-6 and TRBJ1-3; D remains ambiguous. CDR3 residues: CASSFGVSSGNTIYF. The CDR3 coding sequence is TGTGCCAGCAGCTTTGGGGTTAGCTCTGGAAACACCATATATTTT.